The T cell receptor beta chain described here comes from a study of HIV-infected children after antiretroviral therapy interruption. Looking at the study overall: Weeks 0, 12, interruption end (24 or 48), and about 3 years post-study gave interruption-arm samples.

Unique molecular identifiers were included in an RNA-based 3' RACE TCR library. TCRdb used MiXCR to reprocess the 3' RACE reads, holding one entry per CDR3 protein. The table has fewer than 45,000 distinct CDR3 sequences, less than 8.5% seen once. This clonotype has at least ten counts. The CDR3 extends over 15 amino acids. Trimming stripped 6 bases from V and 4 bases from J, with 16 bases between. Noted treatment: PENTA 11 planned treatment interruption arm or continuous ART arm. Cryopreserved PBMC samples required at least 5 million viable cells. The chain carries TRBV12-3 or TRBV12-4 and TRBJ2-1; tentative D call: TRBD2 (6 bases). The sequence was collected from a pool of human donors with HIV. Sample: CD45RA+ CD4+ T cells from PBMCs, pooled from several time points, taken from a donor given antiretroviral therapy, either interrupted or continuous. Described subset: naive CD4+ CD45RA+ CD45RO- T cells. The CDR3 nucleotides read TGTGCCAGCAGATGGAATAGCGGATTTTACAATGAGCAGTTCTTC. Protein sequence: CASRWNSGFYNEQFF.